This TCR beta chain was obtained from a study of response to subunit inactivated influenza vaccine. Between the trimmed V and J ends, which lost 3 bases and 10 bases, there was a span of 13 bases. This CDR3 has 14 residues. TCRdb recomputed calls from the RT-PCR reads with MiXCR, one row per CDR3 protein. The sample carries around 200,000 distinct CDR3 sequences, about 9% recorded once. This clonotype showed up many times. The gene calls are TRBV12-3 or TRBV12-4 and TRBJ1-6; tentatively, D is TRBD1 (6 bases). The source is a man in his fifties or sixties who received an inactivated influenza vaccine. The material was non-naive T cells sorted from PBMCs, obtained on the day of vaccination. The CDR3 coding sequence is TGTGCCAGCAGTTTTACCACAGGGCGATCACCCCTCCACTTT. It is translated as CASSFTTGRSPLHF.